This T cell receptor beta chain is from a study of cytomegalovirus exposure and HLA in healthy donors. General study findings and limits: Sequencing likely produced, as an artifact, a cluster of highly shared sequence variants. For most TCR beta V segments, an earlier analysis put the productive rate at about 87% or about 30% of the time.

Only a few counts were recorded for this clone. Its antigen is unknown. It was with 60 Vbeta and 13 Jbeta primers that the PCR ran. Produced via immunoSEQ multiplex PCR; TCRdb's table is partial and in-frame only. Of about 100,000 clones listed, around 81% were seen once; the top ten hold 4.2%. The CDR3 spans 16 residues. CDR1 is SNHLY, CDR2 FYNNEI, per germline. Trimming cost V 10 bases and J 4 bases; bases outside gene matches: 14. Healthy donors of bone marrow made up the group. The specimen sequenced was PBMCs. The clonotype was recovered from a woman in her sixties or seventies in good health and CMV-seropositive. The chain carries TRBV2 and TRBJ2-5, with TRBD2 identical over 11 bases. CDR3 sequence: CATQNSGRGLGETQYF. The CDR3 DNA is TGTGCCACTCAGAATAGCGGGAGGGGTCTGGGAGAGACCCAGTACTTC. The complete variable domain, with remaining parts taken from reference TRBV2 and TRBJ2-5, reads EPEVTQTPSHQVTQMGQEVILRCVPISNHLYFYWYRQILGQKVEFLVSFYNNEISEKSEIFDDQFSVERPDGSNFTLKIRSTKLEDSAMYFCATQNSGRGLGETQYFGPGTRLLVL.